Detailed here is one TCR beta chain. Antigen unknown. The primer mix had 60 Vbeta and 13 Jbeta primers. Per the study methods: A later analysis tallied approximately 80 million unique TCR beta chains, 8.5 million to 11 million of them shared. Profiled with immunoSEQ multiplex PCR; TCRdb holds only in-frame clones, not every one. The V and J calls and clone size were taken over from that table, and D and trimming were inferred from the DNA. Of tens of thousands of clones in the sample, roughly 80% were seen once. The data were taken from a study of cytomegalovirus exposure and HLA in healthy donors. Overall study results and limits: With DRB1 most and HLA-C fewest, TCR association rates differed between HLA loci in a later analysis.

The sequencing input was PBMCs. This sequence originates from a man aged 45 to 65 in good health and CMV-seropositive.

DNA of the CDR3: TGTGCCAGTAGTATGGGCGGGGGTGTCACTGAAGCTTTCTTT. Its translation is CASSMGGGVTEAFF. The chain is built from TRBV19 and TRBJ1-1, with D tentatively TRBD1 (5 bases). Germline CDR1 LNHDA, CDR2 SQIVND (reference sequence). The CDR3 totals 14 residues. Trimming took off 3 bases at V and 4 bases at J, with 12 bases between the two ends.